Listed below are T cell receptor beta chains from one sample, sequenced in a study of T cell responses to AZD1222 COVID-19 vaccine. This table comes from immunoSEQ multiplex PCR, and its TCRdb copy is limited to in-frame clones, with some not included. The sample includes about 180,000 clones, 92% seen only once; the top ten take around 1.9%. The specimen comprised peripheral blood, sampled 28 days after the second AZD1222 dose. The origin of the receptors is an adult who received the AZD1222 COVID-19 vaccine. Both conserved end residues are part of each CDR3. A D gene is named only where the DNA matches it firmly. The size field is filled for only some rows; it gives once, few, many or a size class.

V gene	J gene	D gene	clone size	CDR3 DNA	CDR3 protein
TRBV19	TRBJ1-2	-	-	TGTGCCAGTAGCCTAGGGACGGATTTTAGCGGCTACACCTTC	CASSLGTDFSGYTF
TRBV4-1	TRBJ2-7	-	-	TGCGCCAGCAGCCAAGTAATCAGGAGCCCCTACGAGCAGTACTTC	CASSQVIRSPYEQYF
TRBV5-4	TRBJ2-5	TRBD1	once	TGTGCCAGCAGCGCGACAGGGGGCTTAGAGACCCAGTACTTC	CASSATGGLETQYF
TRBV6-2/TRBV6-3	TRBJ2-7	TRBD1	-	TGTGCCAGCAGTTACACCCGACAGGGGAAGCGAAACTACGAGCAGTACTTC	CASSYTRQGKRNYEQYF
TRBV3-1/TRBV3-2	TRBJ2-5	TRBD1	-	TGTGCCAGCAGCCAGCGCGGGACAGGGTTTGTAGAGACCCAGTACTTC	CASSQRGTGFVETQYF
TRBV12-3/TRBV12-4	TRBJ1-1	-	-	TGTGCCAGCACCCCGGGAGACACTGAAGCTTTCTTT	CASTPGDTEAFF
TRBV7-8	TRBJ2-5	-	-	TGTGCCAGCAGCCGAGATCTCCGGATGGGGACCCAGTACTTC	CASSRDLRMGTQYF
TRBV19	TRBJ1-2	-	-	TGTGCCAGTAGTATAGGGGGAGCGGGGACGGTAGACGGCTACACCTTC	CASSIGGAGTVDGYTF
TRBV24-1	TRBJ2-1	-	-	TGTGCCACCAGTGGAACCAGGGGGGGGAAGTACAATGAGCAGTTCTTC	CATSGTRGGKYNEQFF
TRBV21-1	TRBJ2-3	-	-	TGTGCCAGCAGCAAAGTGTTGGCTCTAGCGGGGTCTAGCACAGATACGCAGTATTTT	CASSKVLALAGSSTDTQYF
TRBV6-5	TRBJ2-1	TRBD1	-	TGTGCCAGCAGTCGGGACAGGGGCAATGAGCAGTTCTTC	CASSRDRGNEQFF
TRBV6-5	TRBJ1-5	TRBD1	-	TGTGCCAGCAGTTCAGGACAGGGTCACCAGCCCCAGCATTTT	CASSSGQGHQPQHF
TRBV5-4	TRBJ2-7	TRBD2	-	TGTGCCAGCAGCGGAGCGGGAGTTAACGAGCAGTACTTC	CASSGAGVNEQYF
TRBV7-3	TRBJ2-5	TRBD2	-	TGTGCCAGCAGCCCAGCCGGGACTAGCGGGGGGGCTGTCGAGACCCAGTACTTC	CASSPAGTSGGAVETQYF
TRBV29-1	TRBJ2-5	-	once	TGCAGCGTTGGGGCGTCAGGGGCCCAAGAGACCCAGTACTTC	CSVGASGAQETQYF
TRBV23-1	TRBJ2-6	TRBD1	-	TGCGCCAGCAGCTTAACCGGACAGGGCACCCCTGGGGCCAACGTCCTGACTTTC	CASSLTGQGTPGANVLTF
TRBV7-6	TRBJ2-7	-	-	TGTGCCAGCAGCTTTGTAGTAGTGGACTCCTACGAGCAGTACTTC	CASSFVVVDSYEQYF
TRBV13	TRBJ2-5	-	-	TGTGCCAGCAGCTTAGGTGCTACCCAAGAGACCCAGTACTTC	CASSLGATQETQYF
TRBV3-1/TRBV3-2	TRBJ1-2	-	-	TGTGCCAGCAGCCAAGGGGTTAGGACAGTCTATGGCTACACCTTC	CASSQGVRTVYGYTF
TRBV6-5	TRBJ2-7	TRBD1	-	TGTGCCAGCAGTCCACTCCAGGACAGGGCCTACGAGCAGTACTTC	CASSPLQDRAYEQYF